The next 22 T cell receptor beta chains were all read from a single sample in a study of blood T cell repertoires in COVID-19. Only in-frame clones appear in the TCRdb table, and some are missing; sequencing was by immunoSEQ multiplex PCR. This sample yields around 130,000 clones, of which around 80% are seen a single time; 2.4% belongs to the top ten. Source material: PBMCs or T cells enriched from blood (not recorded which). The receptors come from a man in his forties or fifties with acute COVID-19.

A remark on this clone: This same CDR3 is encoded by further DNA sequences in the sample. The CDR3 here is CASSVEGAGNTIYF. CDR3 nucleotide sequence: TGTGCCAGCAGCGTAGAGGGGGCTGGAAACACCATATATTTT. The chain combines TRBV9 with TRBJ1-3; possibly TRBD1 for D (6 bases). The CDR3 loop spans 14 amino acids. Germline values: CDR1 SGDLS, CDR2 YYNGEE. Between the trimmed V and J ends, which lost 0 bases and 2 bases, there was a span of 6 bases.

The chain uses TRBV7-3 and TRBJ2-1; D remains ambiguous. Germline CDR1 is SGHTA and CDR2 is FQGTGA. This CDR3 spans 12 amino acids. Trimming shortened V by 4 bases and J by 7 bases, and 8 bases separated the two germline ends. CDR3 in amino acids: CASSSEPNEQFF. The CDR3 nucleotides are TGTGCCAGCAGCTCCGAGCCAAATGAGCAGTTCTTC.

This chain uses TRBV12-5 with TRBJ1-1, with D possibly being TRBD1 (5 bases). CDR1 is LGHNT and CDR2 is FRNRAP in the germline V gene. The CDR3 runs to 17 residues. V lost 0 bases, J lost 7 bases, and 21 bases lay in between. CDR3 protein: CASGLVENPGWGGEAFF. The DNA of the CDR3 is TGTGCTAGTGGTTTGGTCGAGAATCCAGGGTGGGGTGGTGAAGCTTTCTTT.

The V and J genes are TRBV30 and TRBJ1-2; 8 bases fit TRBD1. Germline-derived CDR1 and CDR2 are GTSNPN and SVGIG (reference sequence). This CDR3 spans 13 amino acids. With 2 bases clipped from V and 9 bases from J, the junction kept 8 bases outside the gene matches. CDR3 in amino acids: CAWSRTGQGSYTF. Written as DNA, the CDR3 is TGTGCCTGGAGTAGGACAGGGCAAGGAAGCTACACCTTC.

The J gene is TRBJ1-1, the V gene TRBV11-2, with a tentative D call TRBD1 (5 bases). The CDR3 runs to 15 residues. Deletions cut 5 bases from V and 2 bases from J, with 15 bases between. Germline V gene data show CDR1 as SGHAT and CDR2 as FQNNGV. CDR3 bases: TGTGCCAGCAGCCCGGGTAGGGGTGGAAACACTGAAGCTTTCTTT. Its protein is CASSPGRGGNTEAFF. Filled out from reference TRBV11-2 and TRBJ1-1, the complete variable domain reads EAGVAQSPRYKIIEKRQSVAFWCNPISGHATLYWYQQILGQGPKLLIQFQNNGVVDDSQLPKDRFSAERLKGVDSTLKIQPAKLEDSAVYLCASSPGRGGNTEAFFGQGTRLTVV.

This clone came up a few times. CDR3 in amino acids: CASSSQRRAYEQYF. The CDR3 nucleotides read TGTGCCAGCAGTTCCCAGCGGAGGGCCTACGAGCAGTACTTC. The chain is built from TRBV6-6 and TRBJ2-7; perhaps TRBD2 as D (6 bases). This CDR3 is built from 14 residues. Trimming pared 4 bases from V and 2 bases from J, leaving 12 bases between. Germline V gives CDR1 MNHNY, CDR2 SVGAGI (reference sequence).

The chain carries TRBV10-3 and TRBJ2-7, with D tentatively TRBD1 (7 bases). Per germline, CDR1 ENHRY and CDR2 SYGVKD. V lost 9 bases and J 4 bases, leaving 16 bases between the germline ends. This CDR3 has 13 residues. CDR3 residues: CAIGRAGGYEQYF. The CDR3 nucleotides are TGTGCCATAGGCCGGGCAGGGGGGTACGAGCAGTACTTC.

The chain carries TRBV7-3 and TRBJ1-1, with 7 bases identical to TRBD1. Germline trimming cut 5 bases from V and 1 base from J; bases unmatched to any gene: 4. CDR3 size: 14 residues. CDR1 is SGHTA and CDR2 is FQGTGA in the germline V gene. CDR3 residues: CASSLGQPNTEAFF. The DNA for the CDR3 is TGTGCCAGCAGCCTGGGACAGCCGAACACTGAAGCTTTCTTT.

The chain combines TRBV12-3 or TRBV12-4 with TRBJ1-1, with 7 bases lining up with TRBD1. V shed 6 bases and J 4 bases; nucleotides not matched to a gene: 5. This CDR3 has 13 amino acids. The CDR3 is CASSSDRVTEAFF. CDR3 coding DNA: TGTGCCAGCAGCTCCGACAGGGTCACTGAAGCTTTCTTT.

CDR3 sequence (DNA): TGTGCCAGCAGCTCGTACTACGAGCAGTACTTC. It yields the protein CASSSYYEQYF. V gene TRBV7-4 combines with J gene TRBJ2-7; D remains unclear. Germline loops: CDR1 SGHVT, CDR2 SQSDAQ. CDR3 length: 11 amino acids. The V and J ends lost 4 bases and 3 bases respectively, with 4 bases between them.

A single count supports this clone. V usage is TRBV12-3 or TRBV12-4 and J usage is TRBJ2-7; D possibly corresponds to TRBD1 (5 bases). CDR3 length: 13 amino acids. The V end lost 5 bases, the J end lost 0 bases, and 8 bases lay between the germline ends. The CDR3: CASSPGFSYEQYF. In nucleotides, the CDR3 is TGTGCCAGCAGTCCAGGGTTCTCCTACGAGCAGTACTTC.

The chain is built from TRBV11-2 and TRBJ2-5; 14 nucleotides line up with TRBD2. The V segment lost 5 bases and the J segment 0 bases; nucleotides outside the gene matches: 8. The CDR3 extends over 18 amino acids. CDR1 is SGHAT, CDR2 FQNNGV, per germline. CDR3 sequence reads: CASSEGTSGGDHQETQYF. The CDR3 nucleotides read TGTGCCAGCAGCGAAGGGACTAGCGGGGGTGACCACCAAGAGACCCAGTACTTC.

The rearrangement uses TRBV28 and TRBJ2-1; 10 bases agree with TRBD1. Germline V gives CDR1 MDHEN, CDR2 SYDVKM. This CDR3 has 16 amino acids. The trim removed 5 bases at V and 4 bases at J, leaving 8 bases unmatched. The CDR3 DNA follows: TGTGCCAGCAGTCCCGGGACAGGGGCCGATTACAATGAGCAGTTCTTC. Protein sequence: CASSPGTGADYNEQFF. Drawing the rest from reference TRBV28 and TRBJ2-1, the complete variable domain is DVKVTQSSRYLVKRTGEKVFLECVQDMDHENMFWYRQDPGLGLRLIYFSYDVKMKEKGDIPEGYSVSREKKERFSLILESASTNQTSMYLCASSPGTGADYNEQFFGPGTRLTVL.

The rearrangement uses TRBV12-3 or TRBV12-4 and TRBJ1-2; D remains unclear. This CDR3 is built from 13 residues. Between the trimmed V and J ends, which lost 2 bases and 4 bases, there was a span of 8 bases. The CDR3 nucleotides are TGTGCCAGCAGTTTAAGGACTGCCTATGGCTACACCTTC. Amino acids: CASSLRTAYGYTF.

This chain connects TRBV2 to TRBJ2-5; weak D call: TRBD2 (6 bases). The CDR3 loop spans 13 amino acids. V shed 4 bases and J shed 10 bases, with 16 bases lying between them. The germline gives CDR1 SNHLY, CDR2 FYNNEI. CDR3 sequence (DNA): TGTGCCAGCAGTGGGACTTTACGCGGGGACCAGTACTTC. It yields the protein CASSGTLRGDQYF.

V usage is TRBV28 and J usage is TRBJ1-3, with 7 bases identical to TRBD1. The germline V gene encodes CDR1 MDHEN and CDR2 SYDVKM. The ends lost 8 bases at V and 0 bases at J; junction bases unmatched: 4. The CDR3 totals 14 residues. The chain's CDR3 is CASVQGGSGNTIYF. The CDR3 nucleotides read TGTGCCAGCGTTCAGGGGGGCTCTGGAAACACCATATATTTT.

The chain couples TRBV9 to TRBJ2-2; a possible D gene is TRBD2 (5 bases). V was shortened by 0 bases and J by 6 bases, with 9 bases between the two germline ends. Germline loops: CDR1 SGDLS, CDR2 YYNGEE. The CDR3 spans 14 residues. The CDR3 is CASSVEVSAGELFF. CDR3 nucleotides: TGTGCCAGCAGCGTAGAGGTTAGCGCCGGGGAGCTGTTTTTT.

The chain combines TRBV9 with TRBJ2-3; 7 nucleotides line up with TRBD2. The CDR3 consists of 14 residues. Germline V lookup: CDR1 SGDLS, CDR2 YYNGEE. With 6 bases clipped from V and 1 base from J, the junction kept 5 bases outside the gene matches. The CDR3 loop reads CASNSGLRTDTQYF. CDR3 coding DNA: TGTGCCAGCAACTCGGGACTACGCACAGATACGCAGTATTTT.

Note on this clone: Other DNA sequences in this specimen translate into the identical CDR3. The genes are TRBV20-1 and TRBJ1-2; a possible D gene is TRBD1 (6 bases). Trimming removed 6 bases from V and 6 bases from J, with 8 bases in between. CDR1 is DFQATT and CDR2 is SNEGSKA in the germline V gene (reference sequence). This CDR3 contains 10 residues. As DNA, the CDR3 is TGCAGTGCCTACAGGGATGGCTACACCTTC. Translated: CSAYRDGYTF.

The chain employs TRBV5-6 and TRBJ1-5; D may be TRBD1 (6 bases). Trimming cost V 4 bases and J 3 bases, with 11 bases left between them. CDR1 is SGHDT, CDR2 YYEEEE, per germline. The CDR3 runs 14 residues. CDR3 region: CASSTGQLNQPQHF. CDR3 DNA: TGTGCCAGCAGCACTGGACAGCTCAATCAGCCCCAGCATTTT. The variable domain in full, completed from reference TRBV5-6 and TRBJ1-5, reads DAGVTQSPTHLIKTRGQQVTLRCSPKSGHDTVSWYQQALGQGPQFIFQYYEEEERQRGNFPDRFSGHQFPNYSSELNVNALLLGDSALYLCASSTGQLNQPQHFGDGTRLSIL.

V is TRBV28 and J is TRBJ1-2; D may be TRBD1 (6 bases). Germline V gene data show CDR1 as MDHEN and CDR2 as SYDVKM. Trimming took off 4 bases at V and 0 bases at J, with 15 bases between the two ends. The CDR3 covers 16 residues. The CDR3 loop reads CASSSPGTIANYGYTF. CDR3 in DNA: TGTGCCAGCAGTTCCCCCGGGACAATCGCTAACTATGGCTACACCTTC.

The chain carries TRBV7-2 and TRBJ2-7; weak D call: TRBD2 (5 bases). Germline-derived CDR1 and CDR2 are SGHTA and FQGNSA. With 5 bases removed from V and 2 bases from J, the gap between germline ends came to 19 bases. This CDR3 spans 16 amino acids. CDR3 nucleotide sequence: TGTGCCAGCAGCCCCCGGGTTAGCGAACTCCCCTACGAGCAGTACTTC. This gives the protein CASSPRVSELPYEQYF.